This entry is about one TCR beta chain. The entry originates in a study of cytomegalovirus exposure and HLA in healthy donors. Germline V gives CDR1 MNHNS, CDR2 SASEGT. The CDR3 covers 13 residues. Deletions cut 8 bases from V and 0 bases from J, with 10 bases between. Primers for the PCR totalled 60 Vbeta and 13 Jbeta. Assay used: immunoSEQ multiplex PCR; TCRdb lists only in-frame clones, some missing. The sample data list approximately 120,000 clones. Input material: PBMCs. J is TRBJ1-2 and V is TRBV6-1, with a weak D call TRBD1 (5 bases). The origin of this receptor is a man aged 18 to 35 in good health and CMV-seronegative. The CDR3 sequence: CASGRGPNYGYTF. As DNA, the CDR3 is TGTGCCAGCGGGAGGGGACCTAACTATGGCTACACCTTC.